The present T cell receptor beta chain was sequenced within a study of post-analysis software for immune sequencing data. Study-level information: Both relapsing-remitting and secondary progressive multiple sclerosis featured among the disease courses, as did progressive-relapsing multiple sclerosis. Study-wide results and limits: Higher frequency in patients than in controls was seen for about five TRBV segments, with TRBV5-6, TRBV5-1 and TRBV20-1 among them. Multiple sclerosis patients had significantly lower normalized Chao1 diversity than controls. Samples made in the same batch grouped tightly together by F measure.

Turning to this clonotype: The antigen is not known. A read error may account for a junction end that differs from germline.

The CDR3 sequence is 15 residues long. Looked up from germline, CDR1 is MGHRA and CDR2 is YSYEKL. Tagging with unique molecular identifiers was a feature of the TCR beta cDNA libraries. A single record per CDR3 protein comes from TCRdb applying MiXCR to the PCR reads. The sample contains about 460,000 distinct CDR3 sequences, 45% of which appear only once. The V gene is TRBV4-1, the J gene TRBJ2-3; 9 bases are shared with TRBD1. The clonotype was recovered from a girl aged 5-17 years with multiple sclerosis. The sequencing sample was made of blood. The CDR3: CARRFRQGETDTQYF. The CDR3 DNA is TGCGCCCGCAGATTCAGACAGGGGGAGACAGATACGCAGTATTTT.